The present entry profiles one T cell receptor (beta chain) with its context. About 0.5 to 1 ug RNA was reverse transcribed with random hexamers. An immunoSEQ multiplex PCR generated amplified TCR beta CDR3 products spanning 54 Vbeta and 13 Jbeta. TCRdb reprocessed the immunoSEQ multiplex PCR reads with MiXCR, giving one entry per CDR3 protein. The table lists around 130,000 distinct CDR3 sequences, about 95% of them singletons. CD8+ and CD4+ T cells from blood underwent TCR beta sequencing. This sample stems from a study of CD8 T cells in Susac syndrome. V was trimmed by 6 bases and J by 4 bases, leaving 12 bases between them. CDR3 length: 14 amino acids. Germline assignment: CDR1 SNHLY and CDR2 FYNNEI.

Sequenced input: CD4+ T cells from PBMCs. The genes are TRBV2 and TRBJ2-2; no definite D call. The receptor was derived from a human donor in good health. The CDR3 protein is CASRLSGPTGELFF. The CDR3 DNA reads TGTGCCAGCAGACTATCCGGGCCCACCGGGGAGCTGTTTTTT.